This paragraph covers one TCR beta chain sequence. Original analysis: The assay estimated nucleated cells by amplifying reference gene primers. TCRdb's table, derived via immunoSEQ multiplex PCR, lists solely in-frame clones and lacks some. That table is the source of V, J and clone size, and D and trimming were worked out from the DNA. The top ten clones hold 35% to 55% of a sample with 140,000 to 150,000 clones, 75% to 90% of them seen once. These data belong to a study of blood T cell repertoires in COVID-19. Overall study context: Sources were T cells, B-cell-depleted T cells, or PBMCs; the material itself was cDNA or gDNA.

V lost 1 base and J lost 7; bases outside the gene matches: 8. CDR1 is SGHNT, CDR2 YENEEA, per germline. The CDR3 is 16 residues long. Source material: peripheral blood. V is TRBV11-3 and J is TRBJ2-1; 9 bases line up with TRBD1. The receptor's source is a human donor in a cohort sampled during active COVID-19. Here the CDR3 reads CASSLGWTGAGNEQFF. CDR3 nucleotides: TGTGCCAGCAGCTTAGGTTGGACAGGGGCAGGGAATGAGCAGTTCTTC.